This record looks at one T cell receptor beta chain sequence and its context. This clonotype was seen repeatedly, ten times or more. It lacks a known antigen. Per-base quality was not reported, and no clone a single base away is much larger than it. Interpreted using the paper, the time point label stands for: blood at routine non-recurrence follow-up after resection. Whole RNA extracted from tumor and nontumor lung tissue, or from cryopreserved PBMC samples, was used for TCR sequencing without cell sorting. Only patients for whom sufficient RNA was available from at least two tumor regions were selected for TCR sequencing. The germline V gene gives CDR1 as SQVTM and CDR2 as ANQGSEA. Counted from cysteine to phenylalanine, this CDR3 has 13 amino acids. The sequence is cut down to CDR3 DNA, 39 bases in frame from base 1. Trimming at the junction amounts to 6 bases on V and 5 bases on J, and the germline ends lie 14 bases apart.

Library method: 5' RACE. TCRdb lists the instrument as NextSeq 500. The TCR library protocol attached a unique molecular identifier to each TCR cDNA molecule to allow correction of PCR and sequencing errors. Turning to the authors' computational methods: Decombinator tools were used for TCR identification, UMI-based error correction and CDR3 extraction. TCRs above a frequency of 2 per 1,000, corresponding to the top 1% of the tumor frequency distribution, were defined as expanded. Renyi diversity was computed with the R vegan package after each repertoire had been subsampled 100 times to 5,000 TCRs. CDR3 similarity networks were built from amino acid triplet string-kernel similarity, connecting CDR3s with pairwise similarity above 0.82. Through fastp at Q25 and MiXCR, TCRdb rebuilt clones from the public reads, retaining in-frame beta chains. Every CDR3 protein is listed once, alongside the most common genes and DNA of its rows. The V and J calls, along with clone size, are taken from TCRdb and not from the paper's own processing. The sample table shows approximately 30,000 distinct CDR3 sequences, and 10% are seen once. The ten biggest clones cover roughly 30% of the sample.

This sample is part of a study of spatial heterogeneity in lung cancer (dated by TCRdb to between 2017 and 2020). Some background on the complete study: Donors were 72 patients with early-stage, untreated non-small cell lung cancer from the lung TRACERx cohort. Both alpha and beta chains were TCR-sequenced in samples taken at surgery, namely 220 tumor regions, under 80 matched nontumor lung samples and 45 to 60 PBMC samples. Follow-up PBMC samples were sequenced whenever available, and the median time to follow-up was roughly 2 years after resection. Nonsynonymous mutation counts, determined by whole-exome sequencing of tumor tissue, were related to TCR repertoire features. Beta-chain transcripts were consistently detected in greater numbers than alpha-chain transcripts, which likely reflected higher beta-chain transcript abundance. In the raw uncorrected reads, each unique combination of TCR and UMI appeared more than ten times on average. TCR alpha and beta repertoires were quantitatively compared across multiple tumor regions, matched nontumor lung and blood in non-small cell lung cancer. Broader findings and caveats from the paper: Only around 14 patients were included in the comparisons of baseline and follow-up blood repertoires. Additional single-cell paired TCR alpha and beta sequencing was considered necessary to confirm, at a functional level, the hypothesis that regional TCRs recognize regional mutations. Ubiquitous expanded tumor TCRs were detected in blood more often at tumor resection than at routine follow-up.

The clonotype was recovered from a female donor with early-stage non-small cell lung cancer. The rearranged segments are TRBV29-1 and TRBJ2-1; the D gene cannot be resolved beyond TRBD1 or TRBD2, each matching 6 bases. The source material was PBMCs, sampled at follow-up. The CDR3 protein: CSVGGTAHNEQFF. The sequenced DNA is TGCAGCGTAGGGGGGACCGCTCACAATGAGCAGTTCTTC.